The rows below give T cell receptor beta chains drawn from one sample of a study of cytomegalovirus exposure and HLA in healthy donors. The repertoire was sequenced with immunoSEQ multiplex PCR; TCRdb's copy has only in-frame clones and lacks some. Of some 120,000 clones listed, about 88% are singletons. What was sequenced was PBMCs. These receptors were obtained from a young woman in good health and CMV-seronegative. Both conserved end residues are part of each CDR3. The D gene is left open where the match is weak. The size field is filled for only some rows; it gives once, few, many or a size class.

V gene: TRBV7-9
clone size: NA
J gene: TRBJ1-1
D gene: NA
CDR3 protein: CASMEAMNTEAFF
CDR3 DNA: TGTGCCTCAATGGAGGCTATGAACACTGAAGCTTTCTTT

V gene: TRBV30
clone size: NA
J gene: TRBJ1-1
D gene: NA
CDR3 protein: CAWSSQNTEAFF
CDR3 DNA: TGTGCCTGGAGTTCCCAGAACACTGAAGCTTTCTTT

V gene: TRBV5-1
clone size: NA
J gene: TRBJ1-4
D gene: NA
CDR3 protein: CASTNELQGTLTEKLFF
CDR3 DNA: TGCGCCAGCACCAACGAACTTCAGGGGACCCTTACTGAAAAACTGTTTTTT

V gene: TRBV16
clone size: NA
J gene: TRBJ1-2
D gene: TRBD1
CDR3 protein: CASSQGQIYGYTF
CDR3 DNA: TGTGCCAGCAGCCAGGGACAGATCTATGGCTACACCTTC

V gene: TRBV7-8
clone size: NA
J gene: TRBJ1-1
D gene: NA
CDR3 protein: CASSQATGFATNTEAFF
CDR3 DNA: TGTGCCAGCAGCCAAGCAACAGGGTTCGCTACTAACACTGAAGCTTTCTTT

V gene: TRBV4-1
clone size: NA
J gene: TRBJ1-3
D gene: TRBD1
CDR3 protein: CASSQDTWDRGDRVSGNTIYF
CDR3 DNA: TGCGCCAGCAGCCAAGATACGTGGGACAGGGGGGATAGGGTCTCTGGAAACACCATATATTTT

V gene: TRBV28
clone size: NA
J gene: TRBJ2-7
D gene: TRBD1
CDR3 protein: CASHETGGSHEQYF
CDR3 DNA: TGTGCCAGCCATGAAACAGGGGGTAGCCACGAGCAGTACTTC

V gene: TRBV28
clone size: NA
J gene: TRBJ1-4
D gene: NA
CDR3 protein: CASSWQGVDEKLFF
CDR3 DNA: TGTGCCAGCAGTTGGCAAGGGGTAGACGAAAAACTGTTTTTT

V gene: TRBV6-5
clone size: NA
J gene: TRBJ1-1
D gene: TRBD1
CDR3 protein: CASSTRQGPAFF
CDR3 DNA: TGTGCCAGCAGTACCCGACAGGGGCCAGCTTTCTTT

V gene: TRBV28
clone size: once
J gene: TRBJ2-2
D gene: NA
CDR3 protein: CASSLGATNTGELFF
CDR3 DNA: TGTGCCAGCAGTTTGGGGGCCACGAACACCGGGGAGCTGTTTTTT

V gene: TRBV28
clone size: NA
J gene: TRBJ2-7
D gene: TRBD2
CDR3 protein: CASSPSGTSGNYEQYF
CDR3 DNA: TGTGCCAGCAGTCCCTCCGGGACTAGCGGGAACTACGAGCAGTACTTC

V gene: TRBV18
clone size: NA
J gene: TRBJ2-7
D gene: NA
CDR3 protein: CASSPTEGLYEQYF
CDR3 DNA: TGTGCCAGCTCACCAACCGAGGGTCTTTACGAGCAGTACTTC

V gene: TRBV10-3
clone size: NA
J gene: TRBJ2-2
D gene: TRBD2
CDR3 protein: CAISESGLATNTGELFF
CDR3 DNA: TGTGCCATCAGTGAGTCCGGACTAGCGACAAACACCGGGGAGCTGTTTTTT

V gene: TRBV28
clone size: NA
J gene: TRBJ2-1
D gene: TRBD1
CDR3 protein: CASSFDRGLGRTYNEQFF
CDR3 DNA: TGTGCCAGCAGTTTCGACAGGGGGTTAGGAAGGACCTACAATGAGCAGTTCTTC

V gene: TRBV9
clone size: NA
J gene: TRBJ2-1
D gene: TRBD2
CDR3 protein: CASSPGLAGVVGEQFF
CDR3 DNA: TGTGCCAGCAGCCCGGGACTAGCGGGAGTAGTCGGTGAGCAGTTCTTC

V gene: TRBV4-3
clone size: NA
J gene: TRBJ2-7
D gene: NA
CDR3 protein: CASSSGGGGSYEQYF
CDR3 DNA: TGCGCCAGCAGCTCTGGTGGCGGAGGAAGTTACGAGCAGTACTTC

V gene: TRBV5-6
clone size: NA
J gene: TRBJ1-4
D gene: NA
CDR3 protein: CASSFAGVGNEKLFF
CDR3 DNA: TGTGCCAGCAGCTTTGCAGGGGTCGGCAATGAAAAACTGTTTTTT

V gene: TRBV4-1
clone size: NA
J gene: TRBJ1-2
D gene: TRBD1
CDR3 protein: CASSTDRTMNYGYTF
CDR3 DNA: TGCGCCAGCAGTACGGACAGGACCATGAACTATGGCTACACCTTC

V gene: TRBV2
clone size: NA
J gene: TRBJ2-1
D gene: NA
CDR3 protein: CASRREAGEQRMFF
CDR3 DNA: TGTGCCAGCAGGAGGGAAGCAGGGGAACAAAGGATGTTCTTC

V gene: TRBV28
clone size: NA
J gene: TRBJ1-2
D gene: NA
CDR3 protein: CASSSGGDYGYTF
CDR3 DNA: TGTGCCAGCAGTTCCGGGGGGGACTATGGCTACACCTTC

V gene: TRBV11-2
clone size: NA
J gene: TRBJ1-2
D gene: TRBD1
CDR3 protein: CASSLSRSRGFGGYTF
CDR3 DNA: TGTGCCAGCAGCTTAAGCAGGTCCAGGGGGTTTGGTGGCTACACCTTC

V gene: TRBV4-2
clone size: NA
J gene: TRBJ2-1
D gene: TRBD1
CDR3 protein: CASSQAGQATYNEQFF
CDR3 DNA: TGTGCCAGCAGCCAAGCGGGACAGGCCACCTACAATGAGCAGTTCTTC

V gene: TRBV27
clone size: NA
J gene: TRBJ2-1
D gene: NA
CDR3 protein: CASSLSSAGYNEQFF
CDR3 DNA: TGTGCCAGCAGTTTATCAAGCGCTGGCTACAATGAGCAGTTCTTC

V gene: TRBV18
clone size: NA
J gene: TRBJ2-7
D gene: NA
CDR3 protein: CASSDTGEQYF
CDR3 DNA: TGTGCCAGCTCCGATACAGGCGAGCAGTACTTC

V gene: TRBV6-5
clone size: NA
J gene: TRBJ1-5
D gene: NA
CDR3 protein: CASSYSGPGSNQPQHF
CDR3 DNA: TGTGCCAGCAGTTACAGCGGGCCGGGCAGCAATCAGCCCCAGCATTTT

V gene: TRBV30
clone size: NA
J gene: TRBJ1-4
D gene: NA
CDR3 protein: CAWSPGGPNEKLFF
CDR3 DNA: TGTGCCTGGAGTCCGGGGGGTCCCAATGAAAAACTGTTTTTT

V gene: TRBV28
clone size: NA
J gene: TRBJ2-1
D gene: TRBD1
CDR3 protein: CASSLGQGNEQFF
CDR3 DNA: TGTGCCAGCAGTCTGGGACAGGGTAATGAGCAGTTCTTC

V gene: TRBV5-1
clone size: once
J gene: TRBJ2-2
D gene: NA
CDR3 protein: CASRPVQGSSRVNTGELFF
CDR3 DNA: TGCGCCAGCAGACCTGTCCAGGGTAGTAGTCGGGTTAACACCGGGGAGCTGTTTTTT

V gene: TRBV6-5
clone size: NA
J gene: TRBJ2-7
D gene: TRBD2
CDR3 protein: CASSRSGSGKYEQYF
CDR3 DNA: TGTGCCAGCAGCCGGAGCGGGAGTGGCAAGTACGAGCAGTACTTC

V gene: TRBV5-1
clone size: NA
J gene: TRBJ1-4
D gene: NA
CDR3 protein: CASSLAQGANEKLFF
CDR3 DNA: TGCGCCAGCAGCTTGGCGCAGGGCGCTAATGAAAAACTGTTTTTT

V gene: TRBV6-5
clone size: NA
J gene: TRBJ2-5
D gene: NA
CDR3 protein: CASSPMKRETQYF
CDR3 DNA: TGTGCCAGCAGTCCTATGAAGCGGGAGACCCAGTACTTC

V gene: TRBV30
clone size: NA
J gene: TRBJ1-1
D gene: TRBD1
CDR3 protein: CAFDRDSGQAFF
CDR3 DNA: TGTGCCTTTGACCGGGACAGTGGTCAGGCTTTCTTT

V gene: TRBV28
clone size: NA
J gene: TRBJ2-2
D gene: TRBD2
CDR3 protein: CASSLQGLAGNTGELFF
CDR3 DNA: TGTGCCAGCAGCCTCCAAGGTCTAGCGGGAAACACCGGGGAGCTGTTTTTT